The next 32 T cell receptor beta chains were all read from a single sample in a study of T cell responses to AZD1222 COVID-19 vaccine. Sequenced by immunoSEQ multiplex PCR; TCRdb stores in-frame clones only, minus some. The sample carries 100,000 or so clones, 80% to 95% recorded once. This specimen was peripheral blood, taken 28 days after the second AZD1222 dose. Receptors originate from an adult who received the AZD1222 COVID-19 vaccine.

The rearrangement links TRBV7-2 to TRBJ2-2; the match to TRBD2 covers 10 bases. The CDR3 runs 16 residues. CDR1 is SGHTA, CDR2 FQGNSA, per germline. V shed 1 base and J 7 bases; nucleotides not matched to a gene: 6. Here the CDR3 reads CASSLEAGGPVGELFF. The CDR3 coding sequence is TGTGCCAGCAGCTTAGAAGCGGGGGGGCCGGTCGGGGAGCTGTTTTTT. Supplemented by reference TRBV7-2 and TRBJ2-2, the full variable domain reads GAGVSQSPSNKVTEKGKDVELRCDPISGHTALYWYRQSLGQGLEFLIYFQGNSAPDKSGLPSDRFSAERTGGSVSTLTIQRTQQEDSAVYLCASSLEAGGPVGELFFGEGSRLTVL.

The chain has TRBV11-3 and TRBJ2-3; tentatively, D is TRBD1 (5 bases). The CDR3 has 16 amino acids. V lost 3 bases to trimming and J lost 1 base, with 14 bases between them. Germline CDR1 reads SGHNT; CDR2 reads YENEEA. CDR3 protein: CASSFSPLGGTDTQYF. The CDR3 bases are TGTGCCAGCAGCTTTAGTCCCCTAGGGGGCACAGATACGCAGTATTTT. The full variable domain, rest sourced from reference TRBV11-3 and TRBJ2-3, is EAGVVQSPRYKIIEKKQPVAFWCNPISGHNTLYWYLQNLGQGPELLIRYENEEAVDDSQLPKDRFSAERLKGVDSTLKIQPAELGDSAVYLCASSFSPLGGTDTQYFGPGTRLTVL.

The chain uses TRBV6-5 and TRBJ2-1, with TRBD2 identical over 15 bases. J lost 7 bases, V lost 5 bases, and 3 bases had no gene match. Germline values: CDR1 MNHEY, CDR2 SVGAGI. The CDR3 consists of 15 residues. This chain's CDR3 is CASSTGTSGGNEQFF. CDR3 sequence (DNA): TGTGCCAGCAGTACTGGGACTAGCGGGGGGAATGAGCAGTTCTTC.

The chain has TRBV13 and TRBJ2-7, with 8 bases matching TRBD1. Germline V gives CDR1 PRHDT, CDR2 FYEKMQ (reference sequence). Trimming removed 5 bases from V and 3 bases from J; junction bases left unmatched: 12. The CDR3 is 16 residues long. CDR3 in DNA: TGTGCCAGCAGCCTCCCCTCCGGACAGGGTTTCTACGAGCAGTACTTC. This gives the protein CASSLPSGQGFYEQYF.

This rearrangement joins TRBV4-3 to TRBJ1-2; TRBD1 matches at 7 bases. Per the germline V gene, CDR1 is LGHNA and CDR2 is YSLEER. The CDR3 consists of 15 residues. V shed 1 base and J 5 bases; nucleotides not matched to a gene: 7. CDR3 in DNA: TGCGCCAGCAGCCAAGGACAGGGCTCCCATTATGGCTACACCTTC. This codes for CASSQGQGSHYGYTF.

The chain has TRBV6-5 and TRBJ1-2; possible D gene TRBD1, 5 bases. The length of the CDR3 is 15 residues. Trimming cost V 7 bases and J 2 bases, with 17 bases left between them. Germline lookup yields CDR1 MNHEY and CDR2 SVGAGI. The CDR3 region is CASMGQELWNYGYTF. Written as DNA, the CDR3 is TGTGCCAGCATGGGGCAGGAACTATGGAACTATGGCTACACCTTC.

The sample holds one count of this clone. The J gene is TRBJ1-2, the V gene TRBV6-2 or TRBV6-3, with D uncertain. Trimming left V 6 bases short and J 2 bases short, with 13 bases between. The CDR3 has 14 amino acids. Germline CDR1 and CDR2: MNHEY and SVGEGT. The CDR3 sequence: CASSPRWQNYGYTF. CDR3 sequence (DNA): TGTGCCAGCAGCCCCCGTTGGCAGAACTATGGCTACACCTTC.

This chain links TRBV5-6 with TRBJ2-1; D perhaps matches TRBD2 (5 bases). Trimming removed 3 bases at V and 1 base at J, with 11 bases between. CDR1 is SGHDT and CDR2 is YYEEEE in the germline V gene. The CDR3 runs 15 residues. The CDR3 nucleotides read TGTGCCAGCAGCTCGACGGGGATTTCCTACAATGAGCAGTTCTTC. Its translation is CASSSTGISYNEQFF. The full variable domain, completed using reference TRBV5-6 and TRBJ2-1, is DAGVTQSPTHLIKTRGQQVTLRCSPKSGHDTVSWYQQALGQGPQFIFQYYEEEERQRGNFPDRFSGHQFPNYSSELNVNALLLGDSALYLCASSSTGISYNEQFFGPGTRLTVL.

The chain joins TRBV7-6 to TRBJ2-1; no reliable D call. V was trimmed by 5 bases and J by 2 bases, leaving 7 bases between them. CDR3 size: 13 residues. CDR1 is SGHVS and CDR2 is FNYEAQ in the germline V gene. In DNA, the CDR3 is TGTGCCAGCAGCACCGGACCCTACAATGAGCAGTTCTTC. Translating gives CASSTGPYNEQFF.

V and J are TRBV28 and TRBJ1-5; a possible D gene is TRBD1 (6 bases). Deletions cut 7 bases from V and 0 bases from J, with 13 bases between. Looked up from germline, CDR1 is MDHEN and CDR2 is SYDVKM. The CDR3 totals 15 residues. The CDR3, as DNA: TGTGCCAGCATCCCACCCAGGGGTAGCAATCAGCCCCAGCATTTT. It translates to CASIPPRGSNQPQHF.

V gene TRBV12-3 or TRBV12-4 combines with J gene TRBJ1-3; D unclear. The CDR3 extends over 11 amino acids. The ends were cut back, 11 bases at V and 4 bases at J, with 9 bases in the middle. The CDR3 sequence: CAHLGGNTIYF. DNA of the CDR3: TGTGCCCACCTAGGGGGAAACACCATATATTTT.

The V gene is TRBV10-3, the J gene TRBJ1-2; TRBD1 might be the D (6 bases). The V end was cut by 6 bases, the J end by 2 bases, with 13 bases between. The germline gives CDR1 ENHRY, CDR2 SYGVKD. This CDR3 has 14 amino acids. The CDR3 DNA sequence: TGTGCCATCAGCGAGGGGGGTTCCAACTATGGCTACACCTTC. Translated, it gives CAISEGGSNYGYTF.

The genes are TRBV27 and TRBJ2-3; TRBD2 matches at 10 bases. J was trimmed by 2 bases and V by 4 bases; bases with no gene match: 9. Germline CDR1 and CDR2: MNHEY and SMNVEV (reference sequence). CDR3 length: 17 residues. This CDR3 is CASSSPGLATSTDTQYF. In DNA form, the CDR3 reads TGTGCCAGCAGTTCCCCGGGACTAGCGACCTCCACAGATACGCAGTATTTT.

The sample holds one count of this clone. The chain is built from TRBV6-5 and TRBJ2-7, with 8 bases lining up with TRBD1. With 4 bases clipped from V and 3 bases from J, the junction kept 11 bases outside the gene matches. Looked up from germline, CDR1 is MNHEY and CDR2 is SVGAGI. The CDR3 consists of 16 residues. In DNA form, the CDR3 reads TGTGCCAGCAGTTTAACAGGGGGTACCTCCAACTACGAGCAGTACTTC. As protein: CASSLTGGTSNYEQYF.

The chain uses TRBV7-3 and TRBJ1-6; D unclear. The germline gives CDR1 SGHTA, CDR2 FQGTGA. The CDR3 sequence is 14 residues long. Trimming removed 2 bases from V and 10 bases from J, with 12 bases in between. The CDR3 loop reads CASSLGGRQSPLHF. In DNA form, the CDR3 reads TGTGCCAGCAGCTTAGGTGGTCGGCAGTCACCCCTCCACTTT.

This chain connects TRBV13 to TRBJ1-2; possibly TRBD1 for D (6 bases). Germline CDR1 is PRHDT and CDR2 is FYEKMQ (reference sequence). The CDR3 covers 14 residues. V was pared by 5 bases and J by 5 bases, with 15 bases between. The CDR3 reads CASSKDRPSYGYTF. The CDR3 nucleotides are TGTGCCAGCAGCAAAGACAGGCCGTCTTATGGCTACACCTTC. Supplemented by reference TRBV13 and TRBJ1-2, the full variable domain reads AAGVIQSPRHLIKEKRETATLKCYPIPRHDTVYWYQQGPGQDPQFLISFYEKMQSDKGSIPDRFSAQQFSDYHSELNMSSLELGDSALYFCASSKDRPSYGYTFGSGTRLTVV.

This clone is a singleton in its sample. This chain links TRBV5-4 with TRBJ1-3, with D maybe TRBD1 (6 bases). The V gene lost 4 bases and the J gene lost 4 bases, with 9 bases spanning the gap. CDR1 and CDR2 (germline): SGHNT, YYREEE (reference sequence). The CDR3 runs to 13 residues. This CDR3 is CASSTGQGNTIYF. CDR3 in DNA: TGTGCCAGCAGCACCGGACAGGGAAACACCATATATTTT. Full variable domain (outside the CDR3, taken from reference TRBV5-4 and TRBJ1-3): ETGVTQSPTHLIKTRGQQVTLRCSSQSGHNTVSWYQQALGQGPQFIFQYYREEENGRGNFPPRFSGLQFPNYSSELNVNALELDDSALYLCASSTGQGNTIYFGEGSWLTVV.

J is TRBJ2-1 and V is TRBV19; 9 positions agree with TRBD1. This CDR3 has 15 residues. With V trimmed by 5 bases and J by 4 bases, 6 bases remained unmatched. Germline V gene data show CDR1 as LNHDA and CDR2 as SQIVND (reference sequence). CDR3: CASSSGTGLYNEQFF. The CDR3 DNA sequence: TGTGCCAGTAGTTCCGGGACAGGGTTGTACAATGAGCAGTTCTTC.

The chain joins TRBV7-2 to TRBJ2-2; D remains unclear. V lost 2 bases, J lost 4 bases, and 5 bases lay in between. There are 13 residues in the CDR3. The germline V gene has CDR1 SGHTA and CDR2 FQGNSA. CDR3 DNA: TGTGCCAGCAGCTTACTTAGCACCGGGGAGCTGTTTTTT. It codes for CASSLLSTGELFF.

This chain links TRBV4-2 with TRBJ2-5, with a weak D call TRBD2 (6 bases). Trimming shortened V by 1 base and J by 3 bases, and 6 bases separated the two germline ends. CDR1 is LGHNA and CDR2 is YNFKEQ in the germline V gene. The CDR3 covers 13 residues. In DNA, the CDR3 is TGTGCCAGCAGCCAAGGACTAGAAGAGACCCAGTACTTC. Translated, it gives CASSQGLEETQYF.

V gene TRBV28 combines with J gene TRBJ2-7; D may be TRBD2 (5 bases). Trimming left V 2 bases short and J 3 bases short, with 8 bases between. The CDR3 sequence is 13 residues long. Per germline, CDR1 MDHEN and CDR2 SYDVKM. CDR3 sequence: CASSLGGIYEQYF. CDR3 coding DNA: TGTGCCAGCAGTTTAGGAGGTATCTACGAGCAGTACTTC.

This clone has a single count. The chain carries TRBV5-6 and TRBJ2-1; 9 bases are a match to TRBD1. V lost 6 bases, J lost 7 bases, and 8 bases stayed unmatched. Germline loops: CDR1 SGHDT, CDR2 YYEEEE. The CDR3 has 14 amino acids. CDR3 protein: CASIGQGRGNEQFF. In DNA form, the CDR3 reads TGTGCCAGCATCGGACAGGGGCGCGGGAATGAGCAGTTCTTC. The variable domain in full, with the rest retrieved from reference TRBV5-6 and TRBJ2-1, is DAGVTQSPTHLIKTRGQQVTLRCSPKSGHDTVSWYQQALGQGPQFIFQYYEEEERQRGNFPDRFSGHQFPNYSSELNVNALLLGDSALYLCASIGQGRGNEQFFGPGTRLTVL.

The table lists this clone with a few counts. The chain uses TRBV30 and TRBJ1-2; 7 nucleotides match TRBD1. The CDR3 is 14 residues long. With 2 bases clipped from V and 4 bases from J, the junction kept 7 bases outside the gene matches. Germline loops: CDR1 GTSNPN, CDR2 SVGIG (reference sequence). The CDR3 coding sequence is TGTGCCTGGAGTCCTACAGGGGAGTCCTATGGCTACACCTTC. The encoded protein is CAWSPTGESYGYTF.

This chain joins TRBV30 and TRBJ1-1; 8 positions agree with TRBD1. Germline values: CDR1 GTSNPN, CDR2 SVGIG (reference sequence). After removal of 3 bases from V and 3 bases from J, the junction contained 0 bases not matched to a gene. The length of the CDR3 is 12 residues. The chain's CDR3 is CAWSRGHTEAFF. The CDR3 DNA reads as TGTGCCTGGAGCAGGGGGCACACTGAAGCTTTCTTT.

The V call is TRBV1, the J call TRBJ2-1; the table's D call TRBD2 went unverified against the DNA. TRBV1 is noted as a pseudogene. CDR3 size: 18 residues. The DNA for the CDR3 is TGCACCAGCAGCCAAGTTCGTCTAGCGGGCCCAGAAGGGAATGAGCAGTTCTTC. It is translated as CTSSQVRLAGPEGNEQFF.

J is TRBJ2-7 and V is TRBV3-1 (or the pseudogene TRBV3-2), with unresolved D. The ends were cut back, 3 bases at V and 0 bases at J, with 3 bases in the middle. The CDR3 spans 12 residues. Germline CDR1 and CDR2: LGHDT and YNNKEL (reference sequence). The CDR3 DNA is TGTGCCAGCAGCCAGTACTCCTACGAGCAGTACTTC. It translates to CASSQYSYEQYF.

CDR3 protein: CATSRAGTSSNEQFF. For the CDR3, the DNA is TGTGCCACCAGCAGAGCGGGGACTAGTTCCAATGAGCAGTTCTTC. The chain uses TRBV15 and TRBJ2-1, with TRBD2 identical over 8 bases. In germline, CDR1 is LNHNV, CDR2 YYDKDF (reference sequence). The V gene end was trimmed by 1 base and the J gene end by 6 bases; junction bases not matched to a gene: 5. CDR3 length: 15 amino acids.

This chain joins TRBV5-1 and TRBJ2-5; D remains unclear. The CDR3 has 13 residues. Germline CDR1 is SGHRS and CDR2 is YFSETQ. V was clipped by 3 bases and J by 3 bases, with 9 bases between them. CDR3 protein: CASSSLEKETQYF. The CDR3 DNA follows: TGCGCCAGCAGCTCACTTGAAAAAGAGACCCAGTACTTC.

V and J are TRBV28 and TRBJ1-2, with D unresolved. V lost 5 bases and J lost 8, with 18 bases in between. CDR3 length: 14 residues. Per germline, CDR1 MDHEN and CDR2 SYDVKM. The CDR3 coding sequence is TGTGCCAGCAGTCCCCCCGGTATTGATCTGGGCTACACCTTC. This gives the protein CASSPPGIDLGYTF.

The V gene is TRBV7-2, the J gene TRBJ1-2, with D tentatively TRBD1 (6 bases). The length of the CDR3 is 14 residues. Per the germline V gene, CDR1 is SGHTA and CDR2 is FQGNSA. V lost 1 base to trimming and J lost 4 bases, with 10 bases between them. CDR3: CASSLDRVRYGYTF. In DNA form, the CDR3 reads TGTGCCAGCAGCTTAGACAGGGTCCGCTATGGCTACACCTTC.

V and J are TRBV19 and TRBJ1-6, with no clear D. The germline V gene encodes CDR1 LNHDA and CDR2 SQIVND (reference sequence). This CDR3 comprises 14 residues. Trimming took 9 bases from V and 7 from J, leaving 16 bases between them. CDR3 DNA sequence: TGTGCCAGCGGCTATCGGGAGCAGAATTCACCCCTCCACTTT. Amino acid sequence: CASGYREQNSPLHF.

The chain employs TRBV11-1 and TRBJ1-4; unclear D gene. CDR1 SGHAT and CDR2 FQDESV come from the germline V gene (reference sequence). V lost 3 bases, J lost 6 bases, and 11 bases lay in between. The CDR3 length is 14 residues. This CDR3 is CASSLRRADEKLFF. In DNA form, the CDR3 reads TGTGCCAGCAGCTTGAGGAGGGCTGATGAAAAACTGTTTTTT.